Listed here are 5 T cell receptor beta chains from one sample, sequenced in a study of cytomegalovirus exposure and HLA in healthy donors. PCR involved 60 Vbeta and 13 Jbeta primers. Libraries were prepared by immunoSEQ multiplex PCR; TCRdb keeps only in-frame clonotypes and omits some of them. Altogether 33,000 or so clones are present, 76% being singletons, with the ten largest covering 8.4%. The sample consisted of PBMCs. The receptor source for this set is a woman younger than 45 in good health and CMV-seropositive.

The chain links TRBV28 to TRBJ2-7; no clear D. Germline CDR1 reads MDHEN; CDR2 reads SYDVKM. The CDR3 loop spans 14 amino acids. V was trimmed by 3 bases and J by 2 bases, leaving 11 bases between them. The CDR3 coding sequence is TGTGCCAGCAGTTTTAGAGGCTGGCCCTACGAGCAGTACTTC. Amino acid sequence: CASSFRGWPYEQYF.

The CDR3 DNA follows: TGTGCCAGCAGCCTGACTTTGAGCTCCTACAATGAGCAGTTCTTC. Its translation: CASSLTLSSYNEQFF. V usage is TRBV5-8 and J usage is TRBJ2-1; D remains unclear. V was cut by 4 bases and J by 0 bases, with 11 bases left in between. Germline assignment: CDR1 SGHTS and CDR2 YDEGEE. The CDR3 runs to 15 residues.

In its sample, this clone was seen a few times. This chain joins TRBV9 and TRBJ1-1; 8 bases are shared with TRBD1. V shed 4 bases, J shed 3 bases, and the junction held 8 bases outside the gene matches. There are 15 residues in the CDR3. Germline lookup yields CDR1 SGDLS and CDR2 YYNGEE. CDR3 region: CASSLGQGKDTEAFF. The CDR3 nucleotides are TGTGCCAGCAGCCTCGGACAGGGAAAGGACACTGAAGCTTTCTTT.

V is TRBV18 and J is TRBJ1-4, with D unclear. CDR3 length: 15 residues. In germline, CDR1 is KGHSH, CDR2 LQKENI. V lost 1 base, J lost 7 bases, and 13 bases lay in between. CDR3 in DNA: TGTGCCAGCTCACCACGGAACATGGGCTCTGAAAAACTGTTTTTT. It is translated as CASSPRNMGSEKLFF.

The V call is TRBV2, the J call TRBJ1-1; D gene unclear. Germline-derived CDR1 and CDR2 are SNHLY and FYNNEI. V was clipped by 8 bases and J by 0 bases, with 7 bases between them. The length of the CDR3 is 12 residues. In DNA form, the CDR3 reads TGTGCCAGCCGGCGGATGAACACTGAAGCTTTCTTT. Its translation is CASRRMNTEAFF.